This T cell receptor beta chain was recovered during a study of blood T cell repertoires in COVID-19. Turning to the study itself: The study drew acute and convalescent COVID-19 samples from the United States, Italy and Spain.

The data were produced by immunoSEQ multiplex PCR, yet TCRdb's version contains in-frame clones alone and is incomplete. In the table there are more than 90,000 clones, about 90% of which are singletons. The CDR3 contains 14 residues. With 4 bases clipped from V and 0 bases from J, the junction kept 2 bases outside the gene matches. Germline lookup yields CDR1 LNHDA and CDR2 SQIVND (reference sequence). This clone was recorded a few times. The source is a woman in her 30s with acute or convalescent COVID-19. The chain recombines TRBV19 with TRBJ1-1; 7 positions match TRBD1. The sequencing input was peripheral blood. The CDR3, as DNA: TGTGCCAGTAGTAGTCAGGGGGTGAACACTGAAGCTTTCTTT. Residues: CASSSQGVNTEAFF.